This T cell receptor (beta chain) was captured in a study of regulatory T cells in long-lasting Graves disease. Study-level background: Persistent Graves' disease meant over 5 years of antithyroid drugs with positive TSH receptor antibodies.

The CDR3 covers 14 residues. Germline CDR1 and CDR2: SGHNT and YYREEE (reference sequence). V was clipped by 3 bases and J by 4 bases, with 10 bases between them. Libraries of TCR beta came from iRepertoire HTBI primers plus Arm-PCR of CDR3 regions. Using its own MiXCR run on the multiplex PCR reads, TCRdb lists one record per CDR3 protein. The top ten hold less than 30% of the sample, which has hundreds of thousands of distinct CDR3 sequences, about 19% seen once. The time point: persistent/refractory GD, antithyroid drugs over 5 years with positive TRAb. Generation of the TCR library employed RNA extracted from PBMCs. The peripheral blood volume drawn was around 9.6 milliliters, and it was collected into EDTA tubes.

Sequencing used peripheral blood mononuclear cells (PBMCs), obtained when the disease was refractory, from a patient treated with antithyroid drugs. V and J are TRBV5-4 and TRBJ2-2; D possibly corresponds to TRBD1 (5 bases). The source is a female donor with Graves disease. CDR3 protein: CASSSGQFTGELFF. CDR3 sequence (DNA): TGTGCCAGCAGCTCCGGACAATTCACCGGGGAGCTGTTTTTT. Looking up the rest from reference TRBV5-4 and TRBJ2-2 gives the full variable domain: ETGVTQSPTHLIKTRGQQVTLRCSSQSGHNTVSWYQQALGQGPQFIFQYYREEENGRGNFPPRFSGLQFPNYSSELNVNALELDDSALYLCASSSGQFTGELFFGEGSRLTVL.